The rows below give T cell receptor beta chains drawn from one sample of a study of T cell changes during pregnancy in multiple sclerosis. Sequencing used immunoSEQ multiplex PCR; TCRdb keeps in-frame clones, though not all of them. The sample gives tens of thousands of clones, over 80% of which show up once; about 2.9% is in the top ten. The sequencing used peripheral blood, collected in the second trimester of pregnancy. These receptors originate from a female donor in good health, enrolled as a control in a pregnancy study. The CDR3 runs from the conserved cysteine through the conserved F or W. D genes are given only for firm matches. The size entry is marked missing in some rows and otherwise reads once, few, many or a size class.

clone_size j_call v_call d_call cdr3_nt cdr3_aa
NA TRBJ2-5 TRBV2 TRBD2 TGTGCCAGCAGTGAAGACCGGGGGGGAGGGACCCAGTACTTC CASSEDRGGGTQYF
NA TRBJ2-7 TRBV5-4 NA TGTGCCAGCAGCTCCCCGACGGGAGCCCTCGAGCAGTACTTC CASSSPTGALEQYF
NA TRBJ1-6 TRBV7-3 NA TGTGCCAGCAGCCTGACAGGCCCAAAGTCACCCCTCCACTTT CASSLTGPKSPLHF
once TRBJ2-5 TRBV7-9 TRBD2 TGTGCCAGCAGGGAAACGCTAGCGGGGGTGGGCCAAGAGACCCAGTACTTC CASRETLAGVGQETQYF
NA TRBJ2-7 TRBV19 NA TGTGCCAGTAGTAGCATGTCAGGATCCTACGAGCAGTACTTC CASSSMSGSYEQYF
NA TRBJ2-1 TRBV15 NA TGTGCCACCAGCAGAGATGCCGGGGGTTCCTACAATGAGCAGTTCTTC CATSRDAGGSYNEQFF
NA TRBJ2-2 TRBV2 TRBD2 TGTGCCAGCAGTGCGCAAGCGGGGGGTCCTACCGGGGAGCTGTTTTTT CASSAQAGGPTGELFF
NA TRBJ2-7 TRBV19 TRBD2 TGTGCCAGTAGGAGAGCGGGGCCCTCCTACGAGCAGTACTTC CASRRAGPSYEQYF
NA TRBJ2-1 TRBV27 TRBD2 TGTGCCAGCAGTTTATTTGCTAGCGGGGGGGCTTCCAATGAGCAGTTCTTC CASSLFASGGASNEQFF
NA TRBJ2-1 TRBV5-5 TRBD2 TGTGCCAGCAGCTTGGAAGGGTGGGGGGGCAATGAGCAGTTCTTC CASSLEGWGGNEQFF
NA TRBJ2-7 TRBV5-1 NA TGCGCCAGCAGCCAAAACTACGAGCAGTACTTC CASSQNYEQYF
NA TRBJ2-7 TRBV6-5 TRBD2 TGTGCCAATGGGCGGGAGGAGCCAGCCTACGAGCAGTACTTC CANGREEPAYEQYF
once TRBJ2-2 TRBV9 TRBD2 TGTGCCAGCAGCGTCGGCGGGAGGGGTACCGGGGAGCTGTTTTTT CASSVGGRGTGELFF
NA TRBJ2-7 TRBV30 TRBD2 TGTGCCTGGAGTGAGGCACCGGGACTAGCGGGGGAGCAGTACTTC CAWSEAPGLAGEQYF
NA TRBJ2-2 TRBV27 NA TGTGCCAGCAGTCTAGCGAACACCGGGGAGCTGTTTTTT CASSLANTGELFF
once TRBJ1-1 TRBV19 TRBD1 TGTGCCACTGGACAGGTCAACACTGAAGCTTTCTTT CATGQVNTEAFF
NA TRBJ1-1 TRBV5-1 TRBD1 TGCGCCAGCAGCTTCGGGACAGCTAGCACTGAAGCTTTCTTT CASSFGTASTEAFF
NA TRBJ2-3 TRBV15 TRBD1 TGTGCCACCACCTTAAGAGGGGGCGCAGATACGCAGTATTTT CATTLRGGADTQYF
NA TRBJ2-5 TRBV2 NA TGTGCCAGCAGTCGAGGGCAGGGGGAGACCCAGTACTTC CASSRGQGETQYF
NA TRBJ1-2 TRBV2 NA TGTGCCAGCTCGGCGGGGATCTATGGCTACACCTTC CASSAGIYGYTF
NA TRBJ2-5 TRBV28 TRBD2 TGTGCCAGCAGCCCAACTCTCGGGGGGGGGCCCGGAGAGACCCAGTACTTC CASSPTLGGGPGETQYF
NA TRBJ2-1 TRBV18 TRBD2 TGTGCCAGCTCACCGGCGGCCGGGGGGATTGAGCAGTTCTTC CASSPAAGGIEQFF
NA TRBJ1-1 TRBV7-9 NA TGTGCCAGCAGCTTAGGACAGAACACTGAAGCTTTCTTT CASSLGQNTEAFF
NA TRBJ2-1 TRBV4-3 TRBD2 TGCGCCAGCAGCCAGCGTACTAGCGGCTCCTACAATGAGCAGTTCTTC CASSQRTSGSYNEQFF
NA TRBJ2-7 TRBV28 TRBD2 TGTGCCAGCAGCCACCGGAAAAGGACTAGCGGGAAATGGGGGCCGAGGCACGAGCAGTACTTC CASSHRKRTSGKWGPRHEQYF
NA TRBJ2-7 TRBV7-2 TRBD2 TGTGCCAGCGGGACAAGGACTAGCGGGTCCTACGAGCAGTACTTC CASGTRTSGSYEQYF
NA TRBJ2-1 TRBV7-3 TRBD2 TGTGCCAACAGCATTAGCGGGAGTCCGGGGAATGAGCAGTTCTTC CANSISGSPGNEQFF
NA TRBJ1-2 TRBV23-1 TRBD1 TGCGCCAGCAGTCAACCTTTCCAGGGGGGAGATGGCTACACCTTC CASSQPFQGGDGYTF
NA TRBJ2-1 TRBV11-3 TRBD2 TGTGCCAGCAGCCGAACCTACTTTCCTAGCGGGAGACACAATGAGCAGTTCTTC CASSRTYFPSGRHNEQFF
NA TRBJ2-1 TRBV9 TRBD2 TGTGCCAGCAGCCAGAAACTAGCGGGAGGGAGGAATGAGCAGTTCTTC CASSQKLAGGRNEQFF
NA TRBJ1-4 TRBV5-4 NA TGTGCCAGCAGCTTGAAATTTAAGGGAAGCGGTGAAAAACTGTTTTTT CASSLKFKGSGEKLFF
NA TRBJ1-1 TRBV7-8 NA TGTGCCAGCAGCTTAGCGAGGCTGGGGGCAAGTCCAGCTGAAGCTTTCTTT CASSLARLGASPAEAFF
NA TRBJ2-7 TRBV29-1 TRBD1 TGCAGCGCCACTAAAGACAGGGATCGGTACTTC CSATKDRDRYF
NA TRBJ2-1 TRBV6-5 TRBD2 TGTGCCAGCAGTTACTCCAGGACTAGCTTCCTTGAGCAGTTCTTC CASSYSRTSFLEQFF
NA TRBJ2-1 TRBV9 TRBD2 TGTGCCGGAATGGAGCGGGAGCATGAGCAGTTCTTC CAGMEREHEQFF
few TRBJ1-5 TRBV2 TRBD1 TGTGCCAGCAGTGATCAGGGGGGCCGTCAGCCCCAGCATTTT CASSDQGGRQPQHF
NA TRBJ1-1 TRBV27 NA TGTGCCAGCAGTTCCTGGGGTCGGGGAAACACTGAAGCTTTCTTT CASSSWGRGNTEAFF
NA TRBJ2-7 TRBV4-2 TRBD2 TGTGCCAGCAGCCAAGAAGAACTAGCGGGAGGGATTAACTACGAGCAGTACTTC CASSQEELAGGINYEQYF
NA TRBJ2-6 TRBV13 NA TGTGCCAGCGCCAGGCAGATGGCAGGTGTCGGGGCCAACGTCCTGACTTTC CASARQMAGVGANVLTF
NA TRBJ2-5 TRBV14 NA TGTGCCAGCAGCCAATTCCACCGGGAGACCCAGTACTTC CASSQFHRETQYF
NA TRBJ2-7 TRBV7-8 NA TGTGCCAGCAGCTTAGTGGCTAGCACCCAAGACCTCGAGCAGTACTTC CASSLVASTQDLEQYF
NA TRBJ2-7 TRBV5-1 TRBD1 TGCGCCAGCAGCCAACCGGGACAGGCCTACGAGCAGTACTTC CASSQPGQAYEQYF
NA TRBJ1-2 TRBV18 NA TGTGCCAGCTCACCTTTACCCCGAATGGAGGATGGCTACACCTTC CASSPLPRMEDGYTF
NA TRBJ1-5 TRBV19 NA TGTGCCAGTAGTATAAGACTGGAGGCCCAGCATTTT CASSIRLEAQHF